The 25 T cell receptor beta chains below were found in one sample sequenced in a study of PD-1 blockade in classical Hodgkin lymphoma. Data came from immunoSEQ multiplex PCR; TCRdb stores just in-frame clones and leaves some out. The table has 14,000 to 15,000 clones, roughly two thirds seen once; the top ten hold around 11%. Each patient relapsed following autologous stem cell transplantation, and prior brentuximab vedotin exposure differed. This material consisted of peripheral blood mononuclear cells (PBMCs), taken at baseline. These receptors all come from a human donor with classical Hodgkin lymphoma.

This clone is judged large (0.1 to 1%). The chain uses TRBV12-5 and TRBJ2-3; tentative D call: TRBD2 (6 bases). V shed 4 bases and J shed 6 bases, with 11 bases lying between them. This CDR3 contains 13 residues. Germline V gene data show CDR1 as LGHNT and CDR2 as FRNRAP. CDR3 loop: CASGSNLADTQYF. The CDR3 DNA reads TGTGCTAGTGGTTCCAACCTAGCGGATACGCAGTATTTT.

This chain connects TRBV18 to TRBJ1-5, with TRBD1 as a possible D gene (5 bases). V lost 2 bases, J lost 7 bases, and 12 bases lay in between. Germline values: CDR1 KGHSH, CDR2 LQKENI. The CDR3 is made up of 14 amino acids. CDR3 DNA: TGTGCCAGCTCACCAGGGGCGGGGCCCCAGCCCCAGCATTTT. It encodes CASSPGAGPQPQHF. Based on the CDR3 plus reference TRBV18 and TRBJ1-5, the full variable domain is NAGVMQNPRHLVRRRGQEARLRCSPMKGHSHVYWYRQLPEEGLKFMVYLQKENIIDESGMPKERFSAEFPKEGPSILRIQQVVRGDSAAYFCASSPGAGPQPQHFGDGTRLSIL.

V gene TRBV4-2 combines with J gene TRBJ2-3, with 13 bases matching TRBD2. This CDR3 is 21 amino acids long. In germline, CDR1 is LGHNA, CDR2 YNFKEQ. The junction had 21 bases not matched to a gene; V was cut back by 4 bases and J by 5 bases. Here the CDR3 DNA reads TGTGCCAGCAGCCCCGATGGACTAGCGGGAGAGCCGGGGAGTCTTAAAGATACGCAGTATTTT. Its translation is CASSPDGLAGEPGSLKDTQYF.

The rearrangement uses TRBV5-1 and TRBJ2-1, with 12 nucleotides matching TRBD2. The CDR3 is made up of 16 amino acids. CDR1 and CDR2 from the germline V gene are SGHRS and YFSETQ. The junction had 11 bases not matched to a gene; V was cut back by 1 base and J by 12 bases. CDR3 DNA sequence: TGCGCCAGCAGCTTGCTGACTAGCGGGAGCGGAGATGGGCAGTTCTTC. Residues: CASSLLTSGSGDGQFF.

This clone was seen a handful of times. The CDR3 spells CATSRRGQGPYEQYF. The CDR3 region has the DNA TGTGCCACCAGCAGACGCGGACAGGGGCCCTACGAGCAGTACTTC. This chain links TRBV15 with TRBJ2-7, with 9 nucleotides matching TRBD1. The CDR3 is 15 amino acids. V dropped 2 bases and J dropped 2; count of bases not matched to a gene: 4. Germline CDR1 is LNHNV and CDR2 is YYDKDF (reference sequence).

This rearrangement joins TRBV5-5 to TRBJ2-3; 11 bases agree with TRBD2. Per the germline V gene, CDR1 is SGHKS and CDR2 is YYEKEE (reference sequence). The CDR3 length is 16 residues. Losses at the gene ends were 0 bases for V and 5 bases for J; bases not matched to a gene: 5. In DNA, the CDR3 is TGTGCCAGCAGCTTGGACGTAGCGGGAGGGAGAGATACGCAGTATTTT. This sequence encodes CASSLDVAGGRDTQYF.

This clone was observed a few times. This sequence joins TRBV4-2 and TRBJ1-2; 11 bases are shared with TRBD1. Trimming took 1 base from V and 5 from J; bases not matched to a gene: 3. The CDR3 has 15 residues. Germline V CDR1 and CDR2: LGHNA, YNFKEQ. CDR3 region: CASSQGDRGDYGYTF. CDR3 in DNA: TGTGCCAGCAGCCAAGGGGACAGGGGGGATTATGGCTACACCTTC.

The J gene is TRBJ2-2, the V gene TRBV19; TRBD2 matches 9 bases. After removal of 3 bases from V and 2 bases from J, the junction contained 7 bases not matched to a gene. Looked up from germline, CDR1 is LNHDA and CDR2 is SQIVND (reference sequence). The CDR3 is 17 amino acids. In DNA form, the CDR3 reads TGTGCCAGTAGTATCTTTTCAGCGGGAGGTAACACCGGGGAGCTGTTTTTT. This gives the protein CASSIFSAGGNTGELFF.

This clone is deemed medium-sized. This chain links TRBV19 with TRBJ2-7; D remains ambiguous. Looked up from germline, CDR1 is LNHDA and CDR2 is SQIVND (reference sequence). The CDR3 is made up of 14 amino acids. V was pared by 2 bases and J by 3 bases, with 11 bases between. In nucleotides, the CDR3 is TGTGCCAGTAGTATAAGGCATAACAACTACGAGCAGTACTTC. This codes for CASSIRHNNYEQYF.

Remarks on this clone: Mismatch with germline at one junction end may stem from a read error. This rearrangement joins TRBV7-7 to TRBJ2-3, with 9 bases identical to TRBD2. The CDR3 extends over 15 amino acids. In germline, CDR1 is SSHAT, CDR2 FNYEAQ (reference sequence). CDR3: CASSPTSGFTDTQYF. The CDR3 nucleotides read TGTGCTAGCAGCCCGACTAGCGGTTTCACAGATACGCAGTATTTT. The complete variable domain, with remaining parts taken from reference TRBV7-7 and TRBJ2-3, reads GAGVSQSPRYKVTKRGQDVTLRCDPISSHATLYWYQQALGQGPEFLTYFNYEAQPDKSGLPSDRFSAERPEGSISTLTIQRTEQRDSAMYRCASSPTSGFTDTQYFGPGTRLTVL.

The chain links TRBV5-6 to TRBJ1-5; D may be TRBD1 (6 bases). The CDR3 totals 14 residues. CDR1 and CDR2 from the germline V gene are SGHDT and YYEEEE. Trimming took off 2 bases at V and 15 bases at J, with 21 bases between the two ends. The CDR3 bases are TGTGCCAGCAGCTTCGGGATGGGGGGGGCCCTCCTGCATTTT. Protein product: CASSFGMGGALLHF.

CDR3 nucleotide sequence: TGTGCTAGTGGTTTGGTCCCCGGGACAATGTCCGATCAGCCCCAGCATTTT. This translates into CASGLVPGTMSDQPQHF. The gene calls are TRBV12-5 and TRBJ1-5, with D perhaps TRBD1 (6 bases). The V gene's germline CDR1 is LGHNT and CDR2 FRNRAP. With 0 bases removed from V and 5 bases from J, the gap between germline ends came to 17 bases. This CDR3 contains 17 residues.

The sample holds one count of this clone. This chain uses TRBV27 with TRBJ1-1; D is possibly TRBD1 (5 bases). Trimming pared 6 bases from V and 5 bases from J, leaving 13 bases between. Germline V gene data show CDR1 as MNHEY and CDR2 as SMNVEV (reference sequence). The CDR3 runs 13 residues. The CDR3 reads CASRLAGRTEAFF. CDR3 coding DNA: TGTGCCAGCAGATTGGCAGGGAGGACTGAAGCTTTCTTT.

On this clone itself: Sequence at one end of the junction differs from germline and may be a read error. The chain employs TRBV7-7 and TRBJ2-5, with D perhaps matching TRBD1 (6 bases). The germline V gene has CDR1 SSHAT and CDR2 FNYEAQ (reference sequence). The CDR3 sequence is 14 residues long. The CDR3 coding sequence is TGTGCTAGCAGCCCAGGGACAAGGGGAGAGACCCAGTACTTC. This gives the protein CASSPGTRGETQYF.

The gene calls are TRBV7-9 and TRBJ2-1; D not resolved. The CDR3 consists of 14 residues. Trimming removed 5 bases at V and 3 bases at J, with 11 bases between. Germline V gives CDR1 SEHNR, CDR2 FQNEAQ (reference sequence). As DNA, the CDR3 is TGTGCCAGCAGCCTCACAACTGGCTACAATGAGCAGTTCTTC. It codes for CASSLTTGYNEQFF.

CDR3 region: CASSVSDRRNEKLFF. The CDR3 DNA is TGTGCCAGCAGTGTGTCGGACAGACGCAATGAAAAACTGTTTTTT. The chain combines TRBV2 with TRBJ1-4; a weak D match, TRBD1 (6 bases). The CDR3 has 15 residues. CDR1 and CDR2 (germline): SNHLY, FYNNEI. V lost 4 bases, J lost 5 bases, and 14 bases lay in between.

This clone was observed once. The gene calls are TRBV11-3 and TRBJ2-6; 7 bases map to TRBD1. The V gene's germline CDR1 is SGHNT and CDR2 YENEEA. This CDR3 spans 19 amino acids. After removal of 5 bases from V and 1 base from J, the junction contained 14 bases not matched to a gene. The CDR3 sequence: CASSIKWGQMPSGANVLTF. The CDR3 DNA reads as TGTGCCAGCAGCATAAAGTGGGGACAGATGCCTTCTGGGGCCAACGTCCTGACTTTC.

The sample holds one count of this clone. This CDR3 is CASSLGQGQETQYF. The CDR3 nucleotides read TGTGCCAGCAGCTTAGGACAGGGTCAAGAGACCCAGTACTTC. The chain carries TRBV7-9 and TRBJ2-5, with TRBD1 matching over 7 bases. Germline V gene data show CDR1 as SEHNR and CDR2 as FQNEAQ (reference sequence). CDR3 length: 14 residues. The trim removed 1 base at V and 2 bases at J, leaving 1 base unmatched. Filled out from reference TRBV7-9 and TRBJ2-5, the complete variable domain reads DTGVSQNPRHKITKRGQNVTFRCDPISEHNRLYWYRQTLGQGPEFLTYFQNEAQLEKSRLLSDRFSAERPKGSFSTLEIQRTEQGDSAMYLCASSLGQGQETQYFGPGTRLLVL.

This chain connects TRBV11-3 to TRBJ2-1; 11 positions agree with TRBD2. The germline CDR1 and CDR2 sequences are SGHNT and YENEEA. V dropped 1 base and J dropped 8; count of bases not matched to a gene: 10. The CDR3 is 17 residues long. The CDR3 loop is CASSLGATSGSGDEQFF. CDR3 sequence (DNA): TGTGCCAGCAGCTTAGGGGCCACTAGCGGGAGTGGAGATGAGCAGTTCTTC.

This chain uses TRBV28 with TRBJ1-3, with D unclear. Germline V CDR1 and CDR2: MDHEN, SYDVKM. The ends were cut back, 6 bases at V and 0 bases at J, with 21 bases in the middle. The length of the CDR3 is 18 residues. The CDR3 DNA is TGTGCCAGCAGCCCCGGCAGCCTAATACTACCCTCTGGAAACACCATATATTTT. Translation gives CASSPGSLILPSGNTIYF.

The V gene is TRBV4-1, the J gene TRBJ1-2, with 12 bases identical to TRBD1. This CDR3 is built from 19 residues. Germline CDR1 and CDR2: MGHRA and YSYEKL. V shed 1 base and J 2 bases; nucleotides not matched to a gene: 11. This chain's CDR3 is CASSQGEWGQGAVNYGYTF. The DNA of the CDR3 is TGCGCCAGCAGCCAAGGAGAGTGGGGACAGGGGGCGGTAAACTATGGCTACACCTTC.

This clone has more than one count but fewer than ten. This chain joins TRBV2 and TRBJ1-3, with TRBD1 matching over 9 bases. Germline V gene data show CDR1 as SNHLY and CDR2 as FYNNEI. The CDR3 covers 14 residues. V shed 8 bases and J 0 bases; nucleotides not matched to a gene: 2. This CDR3 reads CASGDRVSGNTIYF. CDR3 nucleotides: TGTGCCAGCGGGGACAGGGTCTCTGGAAACACCATATATTTT.

V and J are TRBV5-8 and TRBJ1-2; D is possibly TRBD1 (6 bases). The length of the CDR3 is 18 residues. CDR1 is SGHTS, CDR2 YDEGEE, per germline. V lost 0 bases, J lost 2 bases, and 20 bases lay in between. The DNA for the CDR3 is TGTGCCAGCAGCTTGGTAGGGGGGACAACCCACAAAAACTATGGCTACACCTTC. Translated: CASSLVGGTTHKNYGYTF.

The CDR3 DNA reads as TGTGCCAGCAGCACCGGGCCGACCTACGAGCAGTACTTC. This sequence encodes CASSTGPTYEQYF. The chain couples TRBV7-8 to TRBJ2-7; D gene ambiguous. The CDR3 covers 13 residues. Germline V lookup: CDR1 SGHVS, CDR2 FQNEAQ. V gave up 5 bases and J gave up 2 bases, with 10 bases separating them.

J is TRBJ2-7 and V is TRBV29-1; TRBD1 agrees at 11 bases. The CDR3 sequence is 14 residues long. CDR1 and CDR2 (germline): SQVTM, ANQGSEA. V gave up 4 bases and J gave up 4 bases; unmatched junction bases: 6. The CDR3 coding sequence is TGCAGCGTTGCAGGGGACAGGGGGGTGTACGAGCAGTACTTC. Residues: CSVAGDRGVYEQYF.